Below are 32 T cell receptor beta chains sequenced from a single sample in a study of blood T cell repertoires in COVID-19. Sequencing used immunoSEQ multiplex PCR; TCRdb keeps in-frame clones, though not all of them. The repertoire holds some 120,000 clones, approximately 85% seen once, with 3.5% to 5% in the top ten. The sequenced material came from peripheral blood. The receptors were sampled from a human donor in a cohort sampled during active COVID-19.

The chain has TRBV27 and TRBJ2-3, with TRBD2 matching over 12 bases. The V segment lost 3 bases and the J segment 1 base; nucleotides outside the gene matches: 14. Germline-derived CDR1 and CDR2 are MNHEY and SMNVEV (reference sequence). The CDR3 has 20 amino acids. CDR3 region: CASSFITPDLAGGGTDTQYF. CDR3 sequence (DNA): TGTGCCAGCAGTTTTATTACCCCCGATCTAGCGGGAGGGGGCACAGATACGCAGTATTTT.

The rearrangement links TRBV5-1 to TRBJ2-7; D gene ambiguous. The CDR3 totals 12 residues. Germline V gene lookup returns CDR1 SGHRS and CDR2 YFSETQ. V lost 3 bases, J lost 0 bases, and 4 bases lay in between. CDR3: CASSSNSYEQYF. CDR3 bases: TGCGCCAGCAGCTCAAACTCCTACGAGCAGTACTTC.

This clone was found many times. The genes are TRBV11-2 and TRBJ2-7; 7 bases are shared with TRBD1. The CDR3 extends over 13 amino acids. Germline V lookup: CDR1 SGHAT, CDR2 FQNNGV. V lost 5 bases and J lost 3; bases outside the gene matches: 4. The CDR3 DNA reads as TGTGCCAGCAGCCGGGACAGTATCTACGAGCAGTACTTC. Translating gives CASSRDSIYEQYF.

The gene calls are TRBV5-1 and TRBJ2-3, with a possible D match to TRBD1 (5 bases). V was trimmed by 0 bases and J by 7 bases, leaving 9 bases between them. Germline loops: CDR1 SGHRS, CDR2 YFSETQ. This CDR3 is built from 13 residues. The CDR3 DNA follows: TGCGCCAGCAGCTTGGGACCAGGGAATACGCAGTATTTT. Protein: CASSLGPGNTQYF.

The chain has TRBV3-1 (or the pseudogene TRBV3-2) and TRBJ2-3, with 10 bases fitting TRBD2. V lost 1 base and J lost 0; bases outside the gene matches: 7. The CDR3 covers 18 residues. Germline V lookup: CDR1 LGHDT, CDR2 YNNKEL (reference sequence). The CDR3 loop reads CASSQGASGGTSTDTQYF. CDR3 nucleotides: TGTGCCAGCAGCCAAGGGGCTAGCGGGGGTACTAGCACAGATACGCAGTATTTT.

The chain employs TRBV6-2 or TRBV6-3 and TRBJ2-5; 8 bases are a match to TRBD1. The CDR3 covers 14 residues. J was trimmed by 4 bases and V by 6 bases; bases with no gene match: 7. CDR1 MNHEY and CDR2 SVGEGT come from the germline V gene. CDR3 sequence reads: CASSTTQGGETQYF. In DNA, the CDR3 is TGTGCCAGCAGCACAACACAGGGGGGAGAGACCCAGTACTTC.

This clone was observed once. The chain carries TRBV5-5 and TRBJ2-7, with 9 bases identical to TRBD1. Germline trimming cut 0 bases from V and 6 bases from J; bases unmatched to any gene: 10. CDR1 and CDR2 from the germline V gene are SGHKS and YYEKEE (reference sequence). The CDR3 consists of 16 residues. The CDR3 nucleotides read TGTGCCAGCAGCTTGGGGGACAGGGCCGCTGTCTCCGAGCAGTACTTC. It is translated as CASSLGDRAAVSEQYF.

This clone was detected many times. This rearrangement joins TRBV3-1 (or the pseudogene TRBV3-2) to TRBJ1-2, with TRBD1 matching 9 bases. Germline V CDR1 and CDR2: LGHDT, YNNKEL (reference sequence). This CDR3 has 13 amino acids. The V and J ends lost 4 bases and 8 bases, in that order; junction bases with no gene match: 5. The CDR3 here is CASSPGQGNGYTF. CDR3 DNA: TGTGCCAGCAGCCCTGGACAGGGGAACGGCTACACCTTC.

This clone has a handful of counts. The chain combines TRBV11-3 with TRBJ2-1, with D possibly TRBD2 on 6 matching bases. CDR3 length: 13 residues. The V end lost 5 bases, the J end lost 6 bases, and 11 bases lay between the germline ends. Germline V gene data show CDR1 as SGHNT and CDR2 as YENEEA. DNA of the CDR3: TGTGCCAGCAGCCGACTAGAATCCAATGAGCAGTTCTTC. This gives the protein CASSRLESNEQFF.

The DNA of the CDR3 is TGTGCCAGCAGTGATTCCACAGGATCGGAGAATGAGCAGTTCTTC. Translating gives CASSDSTGSENEQFF. The chain combines TRBV25-1 with TRBJ2-1; a weak D match, TRBD1 (5 bases). Germline V gene sequence: CDR1 MGHDK, CDR2 SYGVNS. The CDR3 extends over 15 amino acids. The V and J ends lost 3 bases and 7 bases respectively, with 16 bases between them. The variable domain in full, with the rest retrieved from reference TRBV25-1 and TRBJ2-1, is EADIYQTPRYLVIGTGKKITLECSQTMGHDKMYWYQQDPGMELHLIHYSYGVNSTEKGDLSSESTVSRIRTEHFPLTLESARPSHTSQYLCASSDSTGSENEQFFGPGTRLTVL.

The chain has TRBV9 and TRBJ1-1; TRBD1 might be the D (6 bases). The V end lost 0 bases, the J end lost 5 bases, and 17 bases lay between the germline ends. Germline V gives CDR1 SGDLS, CDR2 YYNGEE. This CDR3 has 16 amino acids. For the CDR3, the DNA is TGTGCCAGCAGCGTAGACGTCAGGGGAAGTTGGACTGAAGCTTTCTTT. Its protein product is CASSVDVRGSWTEAFF.

V usage is TRBV9 and J usage is TRBJ1-2; 8 nucleotides line up with TRBD1. The V and J ends lost 4 bases and 3 bases, in that order; junction bases with no gene match: 5. The CDR3 totals 14 residues. Germline V gene data show CDR1 as SGDLS and CDR2 as YYNGEE. This chain's CDR3 is CASSPSQGDYGYTF. The DNA of the CDR3 is TGTGCCAGCAGCCCGTCACAGGGGGACTATGGCTACACCTTC. The variable domain in full, completed from reference TRBV9 and TRBJ1-2, reads DSGVTQTPKHLITATGQRVTLRCSPRSGDLSVYWYQQSLDQGLQFLIQYYNGEERAKGNILERFSAQQFPDLHSELNLSSLELGDSALYFCASSPSQGDYGYTFGSGTRLTVV.

The count of this clone is one. The chain recombines TRBV5-6 with TRBJ1-2; D gene uncertain. V lost 0 bases and J 0 bases, leaving 6 bases between the germline ends. Germline CDR1 and CDR2: SGHDT and YYEEEE. The CDR3 totals 14 residues. DNA of the CDR3: TGTGCCAGCAGCTTGGGGGGAGCTAACTATGGCTACACCTTC. Protein: CASSLGGANYGYTF.

This chain links TRBV7-2 with TRBJ2-5; 10 bases align to TRBD2. V lost 3 bases, J lost 2 bases, and 6 bases stayed unmatched. This CDR3 comprises 16 residues. The germline V gene has CDR1 SGHTA and CDR2 FQGNSA. The CDR3 spells CASSFSGGTRQETQYF. CDR3 sequence (DNA): TGTGCCAGCAGCTTTAGCGGGGGGACCCGACAAGAGACCCAGTACTTC.

This chain connects TRBV14 to TRBJ2-1; D perhaps matches TRBD2 (6 bases). Germline loops: CDR1 SGHDN, CDR2 FVKESK. The CDR3 length is 16 residues. Trimming took off 6 bases at V and 7 bases at J, with 22 bases between the two ends. This chain's CDR3 is CASRRTSTPLRNEQFF. The CDR3 DNA reads TGTGCCAGCAGGCGAACTAGCACCCCCTTGAGGAATGAGCAGTTCTTC.

The V and J genes are TRBV7-2 and TRBJ1-1; a weak D match, TRBD1 (5 bases). Trimming stripped 5 bases from V and 1 base from J, with 23 bases between. CDR3 size: 18 residues. The V gene's germline CDR1 is SGHTA and CDR2 FQGNSA. The CDR3 DNA is TGTGCCAGCAGCCTGGGGCCCTTGGGCCGGCGGGGGAACACTGAAGCTTTCTTT. Encoded protein: CASSLGPLGRRGNTEAFF.

The chain recombines TRBV6-2 or TRBV6-3 with TRBJ2-1; the match to TRBD2 covers 10 bases. Germline values: CDR1 MNHEY, CDR2 SVGEGT. The CDR3 loop spans 16 amino acids. The V and J ends lost 4 bases and 5 bases, in that order; junction bases with no gene match: 8. CDR3 region: CASSSAGTSVNNEQFF. DNA for the CDR3: TGTGCCAGCAGTTCTGCCGGGACTAGCGTTAACAATGAGCAGTTCTTC.

The rearrangement uses TRBV6-2 or TRBV6-3 and TRBJ1-5, with 9 bases matching TRBD1. The junction had 5 bases not matched to a gene; V was cut back by 5 bases and J by 6 bases. Germline CDR1 MNHEY, CDR2 SVGEGT. The length of the CDR3 is 14 residues. The CDR3: CASSTGQGTQPQHF. In DNA, the CDR3 is TGTGCCAGCAGTACGGGACAGGGTACTCAGCCCCAGCATTTT.

This clone came up once. The chain joins TRBV11-2 to TRBJ1-2, with TRBD1 as a possible D gene (6 bases). V was shortened by 5 bases and J by 2 bases, with 12 bases between the two germline ends. Germline loops: CDR1 SGHAT, CDR2 FQNNGV. There are 14 residues in the CDR3. The CDR3 DNA reads as TGTGCCAGCAGCCCAGGGACAACGAACTATGGCTACACCTTC. This translates into CASSPGTTNYGYTF. The full variable domain, completed using reference TRBV11-2 and TRBJ1-2, is EAGVAQSPRYKIIEKRQSVAFWCNPISGHATLYWYQQILGQGPKLLIQFQNNGVVDDSQLPKDRFSAERLKGVDSTLKIQPAKLEDSAVYLCASSPGTTNYGYTFGSGTRLTVV.

The CDR3 DNA sequence: TGTGCCAGCAGCTTAGACCCCCAGGCCGGGGAGCTGTTTTTT. This gives the protein CASSLDPQAGELFF. V usage is TRBV11-2 and J usage is TRBJ2-2; D ambiguous. Germline V gives CDR1 SGHAT, CDR2 FQNNGV. This CDR3 region has 14 residues. V shed 0 bases and J shed 6 bases, with 8 bases lying between them.

The rearrangement joins TRBV6-1 to TRBJ2-7; D possibly corresponds to TRBD2 (6 bases). This CDR3 region has 16 residues. The germline CDR1 and CDR2 sequences are MNHNS and SASEGT. Trimming took 2 bases from V and 2 from J, leaving 16 bases between them. The CDR3 loop reads CASSEQVGGGTYEQYF. CDR3 DNA: TGTGCCAGCAGTGAACAGGTCGGGGGTGGGACCTACGAGCAGTACTTC.

V and J are TRBV15 and TRBJ1-2; 7 nucleotides align to TRBD1. Germline values: CDR1 LNHNV, CDR2 YYDKDF (reference sequence). V shed 0 bases and J 4 bases; nucleotides not matched to a gene: 5. The CDR3 spans 15 residues. CDR3 loop: CATSRDRGESYGYTF. In DNA, the CDR3 is TGTGCCACCAGCAGAGACAGGGGGGAAAGCTATGGCTACACCTTC.

CDR3 DNA sequence: TGCGCCAGCAGCCAAGAGGCGGGAGGTGCGCCAGATACGCAGTATTTT. Translated: CASSQEAGGAPDTQYF. This chain joins TRBV4-3 and TRBJ2-3, with 8 bases identical to TRBD2. Trimming removed 0 bases from V and 4 bases from J; junction bases left unmatched: 6. The CDR3 totals 16 residues. Germline V gene lookup returns CDR1 LGHNA and CDR2 YSLEER.

This chain links TRBV19 with TRBJ1-1, with 10 bases lining up with TRBD1. Germline loops: CDR1 LNHDA, CDR2 SQIVND (reference sequence). Trimming cost V 2 bases and J 4 bases; bases outside gene matches: 4. The CDR3 loop spans 15 amino acids. The DNA of the CDR3 is TGTGCCAGTAGTATACAAGGGACAGGGGTCACTGAAGCTTTCTTT. Translating it yields CASSIQGTGVTEAFF.

The V gene is TRBV7-6, the J gene TRBJ2-2; TRBD1 matches 7 bases. This CDR3 spans 16 amino acids. Germline lookup yields CDR1 SGHVS and CDR2 FNYEAQ. With 5 bases clipped from V and 1 base from J, the junction kept 7 bases outside the gene matches. Here the CDR3 reads CASSPARQGNTGELFF. The CDR3 region has the DNA TGTGCCAGCAGCCCTGCGAGACAGGGGAACACCGGGGAGCTGTTTTTT. Full variable domain (remainder filled in from reference TRBV7-6 and TRBJ2-2): GAGVSQSPRYKVTKRGQDVALRCDPISGHVSLYWYRQALGQGPEFLTYFNYEAQQDKSGLPNDRFSAERPEGSISTLTIQRTEQRDSAMYRCASSPARQGNTGELFFGEGSRLTVL.

CDR3 DNA: TGTGCCAGCAGTTCCCACACAGATACGCAGTATTTT. Translating gives CASSSHTDTQYF. The V call is TRBV28, the J call TRBJ2-3; no reliable D call. CDR3 length: 12 amino acids. Germline V gene sequence: CDR1 MDHEN, CDR2 SYDVKM. V was shortened by 4 bases and J by 2 bases, with 4 bases between the two germline ends.

This CDR3 reads CASSQGTGVNSGANVLTF. The CDR3 DNA reads as TGCGCCAGCAGCCAAGGCACAGGGGTCAACTCTGGGGCCAACGTCCTGACTTTC. J is TRBJ2-6 and V is TRBV4-3; 7 bases align to TRBD1. Losses at the gene ends were 1 base for V and 0 bases for J; bases not matched to a gene: 6. Germline CDR1 is LGHNA and CDR2 is YSLEER. The CDR3 spans 18 residues.

Comments on this clone: The sample carries other DNA sequences with the same CDR3. The rearrangement joins TRBV6-5 to TRBJ1-1; possibly TRBD1 for D (6 bases). CDR3 size: 14 residues. With 6 bases removed from V and 0 bases from J, the gap between germline ends came to 11 bases. The germline gives CDR1 MNHEY, CDR2 SVGAGI. In nucleotides, the CDR3 is TGTGCCAGCAGCCGCGGACAGATGAACACTGAAGCTTTCTTT. Amino acid sequence: CASSRGQMNTEAFF.

The gene calls are TRBV9 and TRBJ1-2; TRBD1 matches 10 bases. This CDR3 spans 15 amino acids. Germline V gene data show CDR1 as SGDLS and CDR2 as YYNGEE. After removal of 2 bases from V and 7 bases from J, the junction contained 8 bases not matched to a gene. CDR3 region: CASSVWTGGSGGYTF. DNA of the CDR3: TGTGCCAGCAGCGTTTGGACAGGGGGGTCGGGTGGCTACACCTTC.

The chain carries TRBV4-3 and TRBJ2-7; no reliable D call. Trimming left V 1 base short and J 1 base short, with 5 bases between. The germline V gene has CDR1 LGHNA and CDR2 YSLEER. This CDR3 comprises 13 residues. The CDR3 sequence: CASSQVRSYEQYF. The DNA of the CDR3 is TGCGCCAGCAGCCAAGTCCGGTCCTACGAGCAGTACTTC.

The chain links TRBV6-2 or TRBV6-3 to TRBJ1-2; TRBD1 matches at 9 bases. Germline assignment: CDR1 MNHEY and CDR2 SVGEGT. The J segment lost 7 bases and the V segment lost 2 bases, leaving 5 bases of the junction unmatched. There are 14 residues in the CDR3. The DNA of the CDR3 is TGTGCCAGCAGTTACAGGACAGGGGATGGTGGCTACACCTTC. Encoded protein: CASSYRTGDGGYTF.

The V gene is TRBV7-2, the J gene TRBJ1-2; D is ambiguous. Trimming stripped 5 bases from V and 5 bases from J, with 9 bases between. This CDR3 spans 12 amino acids. Per germline, CDR1 SGHTA and CDR2 FQGNSA. The DNA of the CDR3 is TGTGCCAGCAGCCTCAACAGTTATGGCTACACCTTC. Its protein product is CASSLNSYGYTF.